The next 2 T cell receptor beta chains were all read from a single sample in a study of Ad26.COV2.S vaccination and SARS-CoV-2 variants (dated by TCRdb to 2020 to 2023). The sample's treatment or condition label is to be understood as: around 19 received Ad26.COV2.S at low or high dose, single or two shots; about 5 received placebo; per-sample allocation not given. For vaccine and placebo recipients, repertoires were sequenced using samples collected on day 63 after the first injection. Receptor libraries were prepared by the immunoSEQ multiplex PCR assay. TCRdb re-hosts the immuneACCESS table, in-frame sequences only. Its copies lack some clones; in the studies checked, an unresolved V gene accounts for under half of them, and the cause for the rest is not known. Present in this sample are about 400,000 clones, about nine tenths of which were seen just once. The top ten clones comprise 1.5% to 2% of the sample.

The source material was peripheral blood, sampled in a trial of Ad26.COV2.S vaccine versus placebo. The receptors were gathered from a person aged 18-65 years who received the Ad26.COV2.S COVID-19 vaccine or a placebo.

The chain links TRBV4-3 to TRBJ1-4; a weak D match, TRBD1 (6 bases). The length of the CDR3 is 19 residues. In germline, CDR1 is LGHNA, CDR2 YSLEER. Trimming took 2 bases from V and 0 from J, leaving 19 bases between them. The CDR3 protein is CASSQSWTAQSPTNEKLFF. The CDR3 DNA reads TGCGCCAGCAGCCAATCATGGACAGCCCAGAGCCCAACTAATGAAAAACTGTTTTTT.

The gene calls are TRBV7-6 and TRBJ2-2, with D possibly called TRBD1 or TRBD2 (6 bases each). Between the trimmed V and J ends, which lost 2 bases and 5 bases, there was a span of 12 bases. Germline assignment: CDR1 SGHVS and CDR2 FNYEAQ. The CDR3 consists of 15 residues. CDR3 sequence reads: CASSLTGATTGELFF. The CDR3 coding sequence is TGTGCCAGCAGCTTAACGGGGGCCACGACCGGGGAGCTGTTTTTT.